What follows are 10 T cell receptor beta chains derived from one specimen sequenced in a study of T cell repertoires in cytomegalovirus infection. These receptors' antigens are unknown. TCRdb re-called the reads through MiXCR, storing one row per CDR3 protein. Seen here are roughly 120,000 distinct CDR3 sequences, around 31% observed once, and the top ten hold about 81%. The sequencing here drew on CD8+ T cells from cultured PBMCs, taken from culture after CMV antigen stimulation. All receptors derive from a human donor in good health (CMV status not recorded). Some clones in this sample may be carry-over from other donors' samples.

The table lists this clonotype with a few counts. This rearrangement joins TRBV29-1 to TRBJ2-7, with no clear D. Germline CDR1 reads SQVTM; CDR2 reads ANQGSEA. Between the trimmed V and J ends, which lost 4 bases and 0 bases, there was a span of 16 bases. The CDR3 has 15 amino acids. CDR3 coding DNA: TGCAGCGTTGTAGTGGTCCACAGAAGCTCCTACGAGCAGTACTTC. Translation gives CSVVVVHRSSYEQYF.

This clonotype has ten or more counts. The V call is TRBV9, the J call TRBJ2-7; no definite D call. Trimming pared 0 bases from V and 5 bases from J, leaving 12 bases between. CDR1 is SGDLS and CDR2 is YYNGEE in the germline V gene. The CDR3 is 14 residues long. The CDR3, as DNA: TGTGCCAGCAGCGTAGCTTTAGGCTGGGACGAGCAGTACTTC. This translates into CASSVALGWDEQYF.

V usage is TRBV4-1 and J usage is TRBJ1-1; 8 bases fit TRBD1. Unmatched junction bases numbered 3, after V lost 5 bases and J lost 4 bases. CDR1 MGHRA and CDR2 YSYEKL come from the germline V gene. The CDR3 totals 13 residues. In DNA, the CDR3 is TGCGCCAGCAGCGCGGACAGGGCCACTGAAGCTTTCTTT. Protein sequence: CASSADRATEAFF.

This clonotype was recorded a few times. The chain is built from TRBV4-1 and TRBJ2-2; 7 positions agree with TRBD2. Per germline, CDR1 MGHRA and CDR2 YSYEKL. The V and J ends lost 5 bases and 7 bases, in that order; junction bases with no gene match: 10. The CDR3 extends over 15 amino acids. This CDR3 reads CASSWGGNYYGELFF. CDR3 bases: TGCGCCAGCAGCTGGGGAGGGAACTATTACGGGGAGCTGTTTTTT.

This clonotype was counted only a few times. J is TRBJ1-6 and V is TRBV7-9; D possibly corresponds to TRBD1 (5 bases). The CDR3 loop spans 15 amino acids. V shed 5 bases and J shed 8 bases, with 16 bases lying between them. Germline CDR1 SEHNR, CDR2 FQNEAQ (reference sequence). The CDR3 region has the DNA TGTGCCAGCAGCCCCCCAGGGCCTAGGGATTCACCCCTCCACTTT. It encodes CASSPPGPRDSPLHF.

This clonotype was detected a few times. The chain combines TRBV7-6 with TRBJ1-5, with D possibly being TRBD1 (6 bases). V was trimmed by 1 base and J by 7 bases, leaving 8 bases between them. Germline lookup yields CDR1 SGHVS and CDR2 FNYEAQ. This CDR3 has 13 amino acids. The CDR3 sequence: CASSLERGQPQHF. CDR3 DNA: TGTGCCAGCAGCTTAGAGAGGGGGCAGCCCCAGCATTTT.

This clonotype was recorded many times. The chain carries TRBV11-2 and TRBJ2-7; 10 nucleotides match TRBD1. Germline assignment: CDR1 SGHAT and CDR2 FQNNGV. This CDR3 is 14 amino acids long. Germline trimming cut 4 bases from V and 2 bases from J; bases unmatched to any gene: 2. The CDR3 sequence is CASSSGQGAYEQYF. The CDR3 DNA sequence: TGTGCCAGCAGCTCCGGACAGGGGGCCTACGAGCAGTACTTC.

V usage is TRBV7-9 and J usage is TRBJ2-1; 7 bases map to TRBD1. From germline, CDR1 is SEHNR and CDR2 FQNEAQ (reference sequence). The CDR3 is 13 residues long. With V trimmed by 5 bases and J by 8 bases, 6 bases remained unmatched. CDR3 sequence (DNA): TGTGCCAGCAGCAGGGGACAGACTTATGAGCAGTTCTTC. This sequence encodes CASSRGQTYEQFF.

The CDR3: CASSWTGPPYEQYF. For the CDR3, the DNA is TGTGCCAGCAGCTGGACAGGGCCCCCCTACGAGCAGTACTTC. The chain recombines TRBV5-5 with TRBJ2-7, with 8 positions matching TRBD1. V was clipped by 3 bases and J by 2 bases; unmatched bases: 4. The CDR3 has 14 amino acids. Germline CDR1 reads SGHKS; CDR2 reads YYEKEE (reference sequence).

This clonotype was seen a few times. V usage is TRBV6-5 and J usage is TRBJ2-5; D ambiguous. V dropped 3 bases and J dropped 4 bases, with 9 bases sitting between them. Germline V gene sequence: CDR1 MNHEY, CDR2 SVGAGI. The CDR3 covers 13 residues. CDR3 loop: CASSYLDLETQYF. The CDR3 bases are TGTGCCAGCAGTTATTTGGACCTAGAGACCCAGTACTTC.